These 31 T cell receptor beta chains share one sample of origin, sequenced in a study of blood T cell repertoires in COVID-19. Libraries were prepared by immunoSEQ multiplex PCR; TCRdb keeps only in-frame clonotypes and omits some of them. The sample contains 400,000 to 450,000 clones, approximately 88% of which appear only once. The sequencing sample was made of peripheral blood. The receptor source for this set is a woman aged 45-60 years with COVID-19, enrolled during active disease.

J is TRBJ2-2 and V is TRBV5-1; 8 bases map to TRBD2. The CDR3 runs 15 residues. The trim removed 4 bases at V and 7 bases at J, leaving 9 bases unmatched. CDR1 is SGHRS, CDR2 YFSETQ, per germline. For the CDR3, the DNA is TGCGCCAGCAGCCTGACCCGGGAGGGGATCGGGGAGCTGTTTTTT. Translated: CASSLTREGIGELFF. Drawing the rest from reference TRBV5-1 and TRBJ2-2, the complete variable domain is KAGVTQTPRYLIKTRGQQVTLSCSPISGHRSVSWYQQTPGQGLQFLFEYFSETQRNKGNFPGRFSGRQFSNSRSEMNVSTLELGDSALYLCASSLTREGIGELFFGEGSRLTVL.

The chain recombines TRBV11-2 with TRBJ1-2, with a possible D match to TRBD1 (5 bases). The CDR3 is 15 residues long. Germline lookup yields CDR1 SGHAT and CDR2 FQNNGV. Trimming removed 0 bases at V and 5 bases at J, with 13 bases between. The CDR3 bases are TGTGCCAGCAGCTTAGAAATCGGACATCCTTATGGCTACACCTTC. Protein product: CASSLEIGHPYGYTF. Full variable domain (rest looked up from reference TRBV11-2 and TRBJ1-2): EAGVAQSPRYKIIEKRQSVAFWCNPISGHATLYWYQQILGQGPKLLIQFQNNGVVDDSQLPKDRFSAERLKGVDSTLKIQPAKLEDSAVYLCASSLEIGHPYGYTFGSGTRLTVV.

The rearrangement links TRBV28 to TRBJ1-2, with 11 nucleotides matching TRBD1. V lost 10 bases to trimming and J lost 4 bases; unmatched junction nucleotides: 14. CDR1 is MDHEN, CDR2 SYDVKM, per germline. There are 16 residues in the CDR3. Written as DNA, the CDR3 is TGTGCCACCAAGGGGACAGGGGGGATAGAGGGCTATGGCTACACCTTC. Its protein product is CATKGTGGIEGYGYTF.

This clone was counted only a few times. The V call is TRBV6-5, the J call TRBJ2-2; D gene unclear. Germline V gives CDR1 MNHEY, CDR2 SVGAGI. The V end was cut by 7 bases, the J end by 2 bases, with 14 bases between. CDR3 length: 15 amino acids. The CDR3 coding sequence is TGTGCCAGCAAAGCTTACCTGCATAACACCGGGGAGCTGTTTTTT. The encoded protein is CASKAYLHNTGELFF.

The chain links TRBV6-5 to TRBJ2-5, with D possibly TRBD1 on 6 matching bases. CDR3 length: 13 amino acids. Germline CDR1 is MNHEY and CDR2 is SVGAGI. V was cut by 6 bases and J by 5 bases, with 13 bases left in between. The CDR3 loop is CASRQGPHETQYF. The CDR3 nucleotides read TGTGCCAGCAGACAGGGACCCCATGAGACCCAGTACTTC.

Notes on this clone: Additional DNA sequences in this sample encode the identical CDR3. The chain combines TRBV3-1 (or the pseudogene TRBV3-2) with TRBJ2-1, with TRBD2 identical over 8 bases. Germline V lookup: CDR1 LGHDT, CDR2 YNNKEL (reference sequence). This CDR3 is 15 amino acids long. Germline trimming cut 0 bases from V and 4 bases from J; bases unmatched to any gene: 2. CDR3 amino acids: CASSQDGGGYNEQFF. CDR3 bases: TGTGCCAGCAGCCAAGACGGGGGGGGTTACAATGAGCAGTTCTTC.

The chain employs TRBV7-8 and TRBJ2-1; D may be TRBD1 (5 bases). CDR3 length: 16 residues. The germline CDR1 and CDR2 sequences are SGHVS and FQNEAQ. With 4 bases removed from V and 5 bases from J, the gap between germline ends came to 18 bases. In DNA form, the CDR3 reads TGTGCCAGCAGCTCATATGACATCAGGGCCGACAATGAGCAGTTCTTC. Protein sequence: CASSSYDIRADNEQFF.

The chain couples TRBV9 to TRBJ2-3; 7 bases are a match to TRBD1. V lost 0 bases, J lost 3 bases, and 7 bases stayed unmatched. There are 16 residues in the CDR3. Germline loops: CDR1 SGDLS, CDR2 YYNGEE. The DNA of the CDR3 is TGTGCCAGCAGCGTAGCGCGAGGGGGCAGGACAGATACGCAGTATTTT. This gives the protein CASSVARGGRTDTQYF.

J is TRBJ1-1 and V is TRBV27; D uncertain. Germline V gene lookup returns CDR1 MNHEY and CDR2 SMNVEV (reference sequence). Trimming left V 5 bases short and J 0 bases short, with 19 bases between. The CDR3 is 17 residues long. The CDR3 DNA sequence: TGTGCCAGCAGTCCCAATCAGGAGGCCCCCTTGAACACTGAAGCTTTCTTT. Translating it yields CASSPNQEAPLNTEAFF.

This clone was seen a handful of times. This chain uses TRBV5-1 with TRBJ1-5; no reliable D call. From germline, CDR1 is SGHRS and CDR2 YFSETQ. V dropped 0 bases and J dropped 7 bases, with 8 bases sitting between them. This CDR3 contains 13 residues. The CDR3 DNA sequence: TGCGCCAGCAGCTTGGCGAGAGGGCAGCCCCAGCATTTT. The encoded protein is CASSLARGQPQHF.

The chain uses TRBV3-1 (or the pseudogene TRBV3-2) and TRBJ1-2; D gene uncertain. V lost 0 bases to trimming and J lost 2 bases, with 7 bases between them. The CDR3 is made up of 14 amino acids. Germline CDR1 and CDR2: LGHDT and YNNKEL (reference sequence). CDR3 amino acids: CASSQDPQNYGYTF. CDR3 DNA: TGTGCCAGCAGCCAAGACCCCCAGAACTATGGCTACACCTTC.

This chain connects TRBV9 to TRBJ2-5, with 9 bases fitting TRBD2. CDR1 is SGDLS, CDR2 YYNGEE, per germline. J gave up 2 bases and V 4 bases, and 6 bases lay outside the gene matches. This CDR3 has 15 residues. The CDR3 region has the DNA TGTGCCAGCAGCACTAGACTAGCGGAACAAGAGACCCAGTACTTC. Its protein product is CASSTRLAEQETQYF.

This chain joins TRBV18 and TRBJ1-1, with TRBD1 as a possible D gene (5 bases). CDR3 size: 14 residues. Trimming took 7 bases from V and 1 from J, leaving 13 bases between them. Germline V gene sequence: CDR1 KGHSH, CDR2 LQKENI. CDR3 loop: CASFTWQGNTEAFF. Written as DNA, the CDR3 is TGTGCCAGCTTCACCTGGCAGGGGAACACTGAAGCTTTCTTT.

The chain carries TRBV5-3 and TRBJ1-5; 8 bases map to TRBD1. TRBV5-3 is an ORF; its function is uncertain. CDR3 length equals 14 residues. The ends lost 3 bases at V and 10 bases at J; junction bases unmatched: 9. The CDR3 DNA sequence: TGTGCCAGAAGCTCGTCGGGACAGGTACCTCCCCAGCATTTT. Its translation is CARSSSGQVPPQHF.

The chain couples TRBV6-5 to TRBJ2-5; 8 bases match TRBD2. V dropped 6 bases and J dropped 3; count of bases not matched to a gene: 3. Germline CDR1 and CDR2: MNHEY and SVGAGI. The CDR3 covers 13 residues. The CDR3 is CASRGTSEETQYF. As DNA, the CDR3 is TGTGCCAGCAGGGGGACTAGTGAAGAGACCCAGTACTTC.

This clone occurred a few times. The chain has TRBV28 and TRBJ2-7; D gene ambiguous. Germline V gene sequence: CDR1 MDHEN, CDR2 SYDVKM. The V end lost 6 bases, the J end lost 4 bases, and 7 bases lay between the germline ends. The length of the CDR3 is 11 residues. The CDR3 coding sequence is TGTGCCAGCAGCCCCCATTACGAGCAGTACTTC. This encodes CASSPHYEQYF.

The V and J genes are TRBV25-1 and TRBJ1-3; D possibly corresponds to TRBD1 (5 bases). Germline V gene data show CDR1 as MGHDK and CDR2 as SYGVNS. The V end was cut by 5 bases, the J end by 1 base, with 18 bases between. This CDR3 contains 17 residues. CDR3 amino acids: CASSMNRGSRSGNTIYF. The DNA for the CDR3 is TGTGCCAGCAGTATGAATAGGGGATCCCGTTCTGGAAACACCATATATTTT.

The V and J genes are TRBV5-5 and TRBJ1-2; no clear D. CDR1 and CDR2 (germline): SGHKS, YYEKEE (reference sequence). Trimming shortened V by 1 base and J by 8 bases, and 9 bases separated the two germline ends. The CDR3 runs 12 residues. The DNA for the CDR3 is TGTGCCAGCAGCTTGAAAGTGAGGGGCTACACCTTC. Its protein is CASSLKVRGYTF.

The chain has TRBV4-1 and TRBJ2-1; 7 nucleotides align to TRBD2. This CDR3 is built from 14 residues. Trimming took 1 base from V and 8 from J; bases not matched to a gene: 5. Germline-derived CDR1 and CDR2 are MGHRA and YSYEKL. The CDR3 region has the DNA TGCGCCAGCAGCCAAGTTGCAGGGAGGGATGAGCAGTTCTTC. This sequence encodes CASSQVAGRDEQFF.

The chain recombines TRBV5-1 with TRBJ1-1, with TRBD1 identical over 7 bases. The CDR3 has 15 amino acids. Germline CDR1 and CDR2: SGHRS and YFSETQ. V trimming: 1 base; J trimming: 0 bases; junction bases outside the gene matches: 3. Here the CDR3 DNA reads TGCGCCAGCAGCTTGATAGACAGGGTGAACACTGAAGCTTTCTTT. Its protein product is CASSLIDRVNTEAFF.

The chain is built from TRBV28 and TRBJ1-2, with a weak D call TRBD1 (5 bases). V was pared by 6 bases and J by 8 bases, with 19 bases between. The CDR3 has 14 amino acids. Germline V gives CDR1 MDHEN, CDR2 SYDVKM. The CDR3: CASRPSGDLGGYTF. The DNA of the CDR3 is TGTGCCAGCAGACCGTCGGGGGATCTAGGGGGCTACACCTTC.

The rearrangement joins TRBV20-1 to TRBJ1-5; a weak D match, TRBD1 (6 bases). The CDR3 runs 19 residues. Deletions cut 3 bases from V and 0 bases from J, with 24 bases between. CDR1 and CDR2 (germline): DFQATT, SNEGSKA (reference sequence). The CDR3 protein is CSASRTTGRVGYSNQPQHF. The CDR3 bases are TGCAGTGCTAGTCGTACAACAGGGAGGGTCGGATATAGCAATCAGCCCCAGCATTTT.

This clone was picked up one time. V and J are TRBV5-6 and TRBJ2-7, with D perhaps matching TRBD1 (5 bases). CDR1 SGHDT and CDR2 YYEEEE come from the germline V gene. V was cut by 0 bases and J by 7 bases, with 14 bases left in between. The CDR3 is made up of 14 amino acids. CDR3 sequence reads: CASSLGLSRDEQYF. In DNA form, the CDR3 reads TGTGCCAGCAGCTTGGGGCTTAGCAGGGATGAGCAGTACTTC.

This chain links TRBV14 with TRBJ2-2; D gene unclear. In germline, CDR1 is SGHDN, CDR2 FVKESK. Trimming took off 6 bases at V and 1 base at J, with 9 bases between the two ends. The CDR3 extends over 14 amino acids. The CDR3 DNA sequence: TGTGCCAGCAGACCCGACTGGAACACCGGGGAGCTGTTTTTT. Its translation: CASRPDWNTGELFF.

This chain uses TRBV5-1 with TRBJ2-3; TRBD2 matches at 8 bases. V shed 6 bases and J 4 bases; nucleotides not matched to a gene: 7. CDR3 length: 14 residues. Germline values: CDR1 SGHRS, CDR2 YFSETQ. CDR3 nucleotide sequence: TGCGCCAGCACCAATCCCGGGGGGGCAGATACGCAGTATTTT. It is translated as CASTNPGGADTQYF.

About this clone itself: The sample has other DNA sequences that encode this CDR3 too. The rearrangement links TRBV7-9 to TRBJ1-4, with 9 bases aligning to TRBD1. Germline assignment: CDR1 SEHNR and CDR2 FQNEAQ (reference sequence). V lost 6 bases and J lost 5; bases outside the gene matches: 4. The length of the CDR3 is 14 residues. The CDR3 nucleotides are TGTGCCAGCAGGCCCGGGACAGGGAATGAAAAACTGTTTTTT. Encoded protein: CASRPGTGNEKLFF.

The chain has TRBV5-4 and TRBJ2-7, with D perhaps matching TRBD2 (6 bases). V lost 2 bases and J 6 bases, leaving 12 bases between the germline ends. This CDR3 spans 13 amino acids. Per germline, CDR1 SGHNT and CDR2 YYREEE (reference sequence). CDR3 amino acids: CASSFPGVSEQYF. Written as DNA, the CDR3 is TGTGCCAGCAGCTTCCCGGGGGTATCCGAGCAGTACTTC.

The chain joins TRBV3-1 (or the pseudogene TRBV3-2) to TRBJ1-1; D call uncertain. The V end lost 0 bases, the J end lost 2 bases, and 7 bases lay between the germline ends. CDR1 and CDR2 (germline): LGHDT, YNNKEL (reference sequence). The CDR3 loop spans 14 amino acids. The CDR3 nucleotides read TGTGCCAGCAGCCAAGAGGTCAGAAACACTGAAGCTTTCTTT. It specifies CASSQEVRNTEAFF.

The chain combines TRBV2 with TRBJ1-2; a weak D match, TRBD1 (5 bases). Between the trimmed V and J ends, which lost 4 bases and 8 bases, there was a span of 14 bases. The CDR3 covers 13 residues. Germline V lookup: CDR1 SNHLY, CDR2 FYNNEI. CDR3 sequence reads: CASSGQNMGGYTF. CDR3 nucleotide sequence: TGTGCCAGCAGTGGACAGAATATGGGCGGCTACACCTTC.

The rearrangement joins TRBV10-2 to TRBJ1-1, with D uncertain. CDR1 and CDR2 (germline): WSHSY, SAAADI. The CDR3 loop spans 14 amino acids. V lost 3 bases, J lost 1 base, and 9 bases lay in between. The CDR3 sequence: CASSDPGWNTEAFF. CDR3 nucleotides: TGCGCCAGCAGTGACCCAGGTTGGAACACTGAAGCTTTCTTT.

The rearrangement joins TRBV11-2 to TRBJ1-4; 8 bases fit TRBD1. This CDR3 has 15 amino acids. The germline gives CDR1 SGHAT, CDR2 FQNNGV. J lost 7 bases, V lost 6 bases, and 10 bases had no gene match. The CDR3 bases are TGTGCCAGCAGTTCAATGCAGGGGGCCGGTGAAAAACTGTTTTTT. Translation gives CASSSMQGAGEKLFF.